What follows describes a single TCR beta chain. A clone one base away is much larger, so this may be a read error. The data are from a study of T cells in Graves' hyperthyroidism and ophthalmopathy. The ends were cut back, 5 bases at V and 6 bases at J, with 17 bases in the middle. The CDR3 runs to 15 residues. The germline CDR1 and CDR2 sequences are SGHTA and FQGNSA. The investigators amplified TCR beta CDR3 regions from RNA transcripts. Initially, a first-round RT-PCR of the TCR CDR3 employed the HTBI primer set. One entry per CDR3 protein results from TCRdb running MiXCR on the multiplex PCR reads. Among around 190,000 distinct CDR3 sequences listed, approximately 16% were seen once.

The sample consisted of blood. The chain couples TRBV7-2 to TRBJ2-1; possible D gene TRBD1, 5 bases. The receptor was isolated from a woman in her forties or fifties with Graves' hyperthyroidism. This chain's CDR3 is CASSVPVGRVNEQFF. DNA of the CDR3: TGTGCCAGCAGCGTTCCGGTGGGGCGTGTCAATGAGCAGTTCTTC.